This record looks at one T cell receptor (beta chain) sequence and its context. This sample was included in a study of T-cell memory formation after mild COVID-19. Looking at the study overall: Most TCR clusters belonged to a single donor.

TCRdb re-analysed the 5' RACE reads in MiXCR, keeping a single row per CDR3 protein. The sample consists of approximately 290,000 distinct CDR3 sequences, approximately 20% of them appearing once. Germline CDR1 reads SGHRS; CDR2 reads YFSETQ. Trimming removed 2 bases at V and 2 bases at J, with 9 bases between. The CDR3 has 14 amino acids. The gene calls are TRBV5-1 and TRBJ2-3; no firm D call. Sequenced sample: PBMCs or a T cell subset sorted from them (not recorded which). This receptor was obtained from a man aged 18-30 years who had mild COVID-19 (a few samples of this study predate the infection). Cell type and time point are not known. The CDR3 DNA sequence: TGCGCCAGCAGCTTTGGAATTACCACAGATACGCAGTATTTT. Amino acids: CASSFGITTDTQYF.